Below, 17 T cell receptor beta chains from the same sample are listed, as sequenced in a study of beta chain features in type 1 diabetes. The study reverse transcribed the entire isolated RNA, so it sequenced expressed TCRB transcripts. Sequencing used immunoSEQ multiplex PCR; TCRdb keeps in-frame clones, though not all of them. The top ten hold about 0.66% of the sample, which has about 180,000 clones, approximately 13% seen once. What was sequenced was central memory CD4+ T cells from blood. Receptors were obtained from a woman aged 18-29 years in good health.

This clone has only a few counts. This CDR3 reads CASSLGPRTGGRNEQFF. DNA of the CDR3: TGTGCCAGCAGCTTAGGGCCCAGGACAGGGGGCCGAAATGAGCAGTTCTTC. The gene calls are TRBV7-9 and TRBJ2-1, with 11 bases lining up with TRBD1. Trimming at V came to 1 base and at J to 7 bases, leaving 9 bases not matched to a gene. Per germline, CDR1 SEHNR and CDR2 FQNEAQ (reference sequence). The length of the CDR3 is 17 residues.

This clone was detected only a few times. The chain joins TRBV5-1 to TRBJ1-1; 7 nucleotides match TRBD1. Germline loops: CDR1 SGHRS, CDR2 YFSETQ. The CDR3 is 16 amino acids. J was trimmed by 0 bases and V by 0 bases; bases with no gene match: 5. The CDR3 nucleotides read TGCGCCAGCAGCTTGGCCGGGACAGCCATGAACACTGAAGCTTTCTTT. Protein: CASSLAGTAMNTEAFF.

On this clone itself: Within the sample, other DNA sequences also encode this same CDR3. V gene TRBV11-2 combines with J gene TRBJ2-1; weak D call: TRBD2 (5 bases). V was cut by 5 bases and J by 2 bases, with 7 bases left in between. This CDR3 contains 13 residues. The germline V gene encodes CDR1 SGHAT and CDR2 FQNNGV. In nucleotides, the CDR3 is TGTGCCAGCAGCCCGGGGACCTACAATGAGCAGTTCTTC. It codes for CASSPGTYNEQFF.

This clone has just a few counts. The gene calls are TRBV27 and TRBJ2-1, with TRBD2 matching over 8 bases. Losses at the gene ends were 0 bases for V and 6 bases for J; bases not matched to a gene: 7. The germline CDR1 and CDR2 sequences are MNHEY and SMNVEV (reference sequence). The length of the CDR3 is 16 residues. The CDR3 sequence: CASSLSGTSRINEQFF. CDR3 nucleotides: TGTGCCAGCAGTTTATCCGGGACTAGTCGGATCAATGAGCAGTTCTTC.

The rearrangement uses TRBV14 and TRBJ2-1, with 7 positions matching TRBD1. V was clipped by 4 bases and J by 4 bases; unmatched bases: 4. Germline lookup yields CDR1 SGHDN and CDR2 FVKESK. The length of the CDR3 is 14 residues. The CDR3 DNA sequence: TGTGCCAGCAGCCCCTTGGGACAGTACAATGAGCAGTTCTTC. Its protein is CASSPLGQYNEQFF.

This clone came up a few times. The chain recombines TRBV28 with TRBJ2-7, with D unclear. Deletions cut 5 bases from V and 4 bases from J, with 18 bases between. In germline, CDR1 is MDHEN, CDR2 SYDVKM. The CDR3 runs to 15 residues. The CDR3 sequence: CASSPGQLVEYEQYF. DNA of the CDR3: TGTGCCAGCAGTCCCGGCCAGCTAGTAGAATACGAGCAGTACTTC.

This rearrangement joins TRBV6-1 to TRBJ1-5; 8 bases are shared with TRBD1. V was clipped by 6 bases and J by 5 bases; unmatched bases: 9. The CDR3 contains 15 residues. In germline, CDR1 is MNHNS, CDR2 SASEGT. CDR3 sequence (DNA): TGTGCCAGCAGCCGGGACAGGAAGGGGCATCAGCCCCAGCATTTT. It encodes CASSRDRKGHQPQHF.

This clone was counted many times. The DNA for the CDR3 is TGTGCCAGCAGCTTAGTCCAGGGCGCAACTGAAGCTTTCTTT. Its translation is CASSLVQGATEAFF. The chain joins TRBV7-8 to TRBJ1-1, with a weak D call TRBD1 (5 bases). The CDR3 totals 14 residues. Trimming stripped 1 base from V and 5 bases from J, with 11 bases between. Looked up from germline, CDR1 is SGHVS and CDR2 is FQNEAQ.

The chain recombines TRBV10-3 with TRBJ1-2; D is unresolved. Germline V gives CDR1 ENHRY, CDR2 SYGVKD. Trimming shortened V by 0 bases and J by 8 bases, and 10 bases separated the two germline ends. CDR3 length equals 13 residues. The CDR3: CAISESRDLGYTF. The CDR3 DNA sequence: TGTGCCATCAGTGAGTCGAGGGATCTGGGCTACACCTTC.

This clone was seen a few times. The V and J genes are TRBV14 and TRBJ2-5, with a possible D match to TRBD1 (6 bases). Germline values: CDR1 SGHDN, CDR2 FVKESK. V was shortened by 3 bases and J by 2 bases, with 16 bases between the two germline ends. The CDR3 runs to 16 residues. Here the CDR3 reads CASSHFRGGGQETQYF. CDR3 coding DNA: TGTGCCAGCAGCCACTTCAGGGGCGGTGGGCAAGAGACCCAGTACTTC. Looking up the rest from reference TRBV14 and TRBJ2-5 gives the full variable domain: EAGVTQFPSHSVIEKGQTVTLRCDPISGHDNLYWYRRVMGKEIKFLLHFVKESKQDESGMPNNRFLAERTGGTYSTLKVQPAELEDSGVYFCASSHFRGGGQETQYFGPGTRLLVL.

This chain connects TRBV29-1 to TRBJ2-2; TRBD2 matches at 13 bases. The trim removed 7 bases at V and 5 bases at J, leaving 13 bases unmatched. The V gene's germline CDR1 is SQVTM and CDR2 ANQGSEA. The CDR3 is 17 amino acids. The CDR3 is CSAKSGTSGIMTGELFF. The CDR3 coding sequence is TGCAGCGCCAAATCCGGGACTAGCGGGATCATGACCGGGGAGCTGTTTTTT.

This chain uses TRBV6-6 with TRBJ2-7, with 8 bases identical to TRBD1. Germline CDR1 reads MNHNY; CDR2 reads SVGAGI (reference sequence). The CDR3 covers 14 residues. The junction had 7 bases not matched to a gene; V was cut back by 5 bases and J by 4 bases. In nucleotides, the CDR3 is TGTGCCAGCAGTACCGGGACAGGACTTTACGAGCAGTACTTC. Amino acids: CASSTGTGLYEQYF.

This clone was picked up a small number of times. CDR3 nucleotides: TGTGCCAGCAGTAACAGCCAGGGCTATGGCTACACCTTC. Translated, it gives CASSNSQGYGYTF. V usage is TRBV28 and J usage is TRBJ1-2, with a possible D match to TRBD1 (5 bases). The CDR3 is 13 residues long. V was pared by 5 bases and J by 4 bases, with 11 bases between. Per the germline V gene, CDR1 is MDHEN and CDR2 is SYDVKM.

The CDR3 DNA sequence: TGTGCCAGCAGTGAATTCGTGTTTGGTGGAGGGAGCACTGAAGCTTTCTTT. This translates into CASSEFVFGGGSTEAFF. The V gene is TRBV25-1, the J gene TRBJ1-1; D call uncertain. This CDR3 contains 17 residues. Germline assignment: CDR1 MGHDK and CDR2 SYGVNS. V lost 1 base, J lost 4 bases, and 19 bases lay in between.

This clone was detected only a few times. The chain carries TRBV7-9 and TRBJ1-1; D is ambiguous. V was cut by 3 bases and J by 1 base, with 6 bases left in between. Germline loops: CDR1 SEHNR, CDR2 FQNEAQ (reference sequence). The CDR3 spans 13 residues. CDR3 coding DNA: TGTGCCAGCAGCTTCCAGGAGAACACTGAAGCTTTCTTT. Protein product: CASSFQENTEAFF.

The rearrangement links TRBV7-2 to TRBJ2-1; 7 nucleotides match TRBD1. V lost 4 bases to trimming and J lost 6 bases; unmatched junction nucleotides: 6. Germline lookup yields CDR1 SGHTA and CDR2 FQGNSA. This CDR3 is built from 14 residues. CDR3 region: CASSSGGRGNEQFF. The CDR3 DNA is TGTGCCAGCAGCTCAGGGGGTCGGGGCAATGAGCAGTTCTTC.

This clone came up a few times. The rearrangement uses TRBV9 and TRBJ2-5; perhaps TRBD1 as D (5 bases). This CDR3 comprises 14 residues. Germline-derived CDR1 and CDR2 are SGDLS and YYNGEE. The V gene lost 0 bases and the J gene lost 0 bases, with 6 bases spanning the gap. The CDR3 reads CASSVETDQETQYF. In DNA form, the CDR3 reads TGTGCCAGCAGCGTAGAGACAGACCAAGAGACCCAGTACTTC.